This TCR beta chain was profiled in a study of T cells in Graves' hyperthyroidism and ophthalmopathy. Across the whole study: Peripheral blood was taken when the disease was first diagnosed, before any treatment began.

Amplification yielded TCR beta CDR3 regions, with RNA transcripts as the source. Initially, a first-round RT-PCR of the TCR CDR3 employed the HTBI primer set. TCRdb analysed the multiplex PCR reads with MiXCR anew, one entry per CDR3 protein. The sample has about 350,000 distinct CDR3 sequences, more than 11% seen once. The sequence was obtained from a woman in her twenties or thirties with Graves' hyperthyroidism. The sequencing input was blood.

This CDR3 reads CASSAREGQPQHF. The DNA of the CDR3 is TGTGCCAGCAGCGCAAGAGAAGGACAGCCCCAGCATTTT. This rearrangement joins TRBV6-1 to TRBJ1-5, with D hard to call. The CDR3 runs 13 residues. V dropped 6 bases and J dropped 7 bases, with 13 bases sitting between them. Germline CDR1 reads MNHNS; CDR2 reads SASEGT.